This T cell receptor beta chain was identified in a study of blood T cell repertoires in COVID-19. Across the whole study: The study drew acute and convalescent COVID-19 samples from the United States, Italy and Spain. Nucleic acid was either cDNA or gDNA, and it came from T cells, B-cell-depleted T cells, or PBMCs.

Germline CDR1 and CDR2: GTSNPN and SVGIG (reference sequence). V lost 5 bases, J lost 0 bases, and 3 bases stayed unmatched. The CDR3 consists of 14 residues. Produced via immunoSEQ multiplex PCR; TCRdb's table is partial and in-frame only. The sample has around 170,000 clones, about nine tenths seen once. This clonotype originated in a woman in her 30s with acute or convalescent COVID-19. Sequencing was performed on peripheral blood. This rearrangement joins TRBV30 to TRBJ2-2, with 7 nucleotides matching TRBD1. The CDR3 here is CAWDRVSNTGELFF. The CDR3 DNA is TGTGCCTGGGACAGGGTATCGAACACCGGGGAGCTGTTTTTT.